The 20 T cell receptor beta chains below all came from one sample that was sequenced in a study of shared clonotypes between healthy human individuals. Naive CD8 isolation took CD45RO-negative cells positively selected for CCR7 and excluded terminally differentiated effector memory CD45RA+ cells. Profiled with immunoSEQ multiplex PCR; TCRdb holds only in-frame clones, not every one. The sample contains about 580,000 clones, roughly 98% of which appear only once. The sequenced sample consisted of naive CD8+ T cells sorted from blood. These receptor sequences come from a man aged 25-45 years in good health.

The rearrangement links TRBV29-1 to TRBJ1-2; D gene ambiguous. This CDR3 is 14 amino acids long. CDR1 and CDR2 from the germline V gene are SQVTM and ANQGSEA. The germline V and J ends were trimmed by 4 bases and 4 bases, with 16 bases remaining between them. The CDR3 here is CSVVPPDSIYGYTF. DNA for the CDR3: TGCAGCGTTGTGCCCCCAGATAGTATCTATGGCTACACCTTC.

CDR3 loop: CASSSVPADVLVEQYF. The CDR3 DNA reads as TGTGCCAGCAGCTCGGTTCCAGCGGATGTCCTAGTCGAGCAGTACTTC. The genes are TRBV7-6 and TRBJ2-7; D is perhaps TRBD2 (5 bases). There are 16 residues in the CDR3. Trimming removed 4 bases from V and 6 bases from J, with 22 bases in between. Germline CDR1 reads SGHVS; CDR2 reads FNYEAQ.

The chain combines TRBV15 with TRBJ2-5, with 10 positions matching TRBD1. Germline values: CDR1 LNHNV, CDR2 YYDKDF (reference sequence). This CDR3 has 15 amino acids. V shed 4 bases, J shed 5 bases, and the junction held 7 bases outside the gene matches. The CDR3 loop reads CATSTRQGARETQYF. CDR3 coding DNA: TGTGCCACCAGCACCAGACAGGGGGCGAGGGAGACCCAGTACTTC.

The V gene is TRBV27, the J gene TRBJ1-5, with D possibly TRBD1 on 6 matching bases. CDR1 is MNHEY, CDR2 SMNVEV, per germline (reference sequence). The CDR3 runs 15 residues. V was trimmed by 7 bases and J by 0 bases, leaving 13 bases between them. The CDR3 region is CASNYRAGSNQPQHF. The CDR3 DNA follows: TGTGCCAGCAACTACAGGGCGGGTAGCAATCAGCCCCAGCATTTT.

This chain connects TRBV21-1 to TRBJ2-7; the D call in the table, TRBD1, was not verified against the DNA. TRBV21-1 is flagged as a pseudogene. The CDR3 extends over 13 amino acids. CDR3 residues: CASTNRGPYEQYF. As DNA, the CDR3 is TGTGCCAGCACCAACAGGGGGCCCTACGAGCAGTACTTC.

This clone was found once. This chain connects TRBV5-1 to TRBJ2-3, with D uncertain. The CDR3 has 12 residues. Trimming cost V 3 bases and J 1 base, with 3 bases left between them. Germline V gives CDR1 SGHRS, CDR2 YFSETQ. The CDR3 loop is CASSWGTDTQYF. CDR3 sequence (DNA): TGCGCCAGCAGCTGGGGCACAGATACGCAGTATTTT.

This clone was recorded once. The chain carries TRBV5-1 and TRBJ2-5; TRBD2 matches at 11 bases. The CDR3 runs to 14 residues. Trimming took 4 bases from V and 3 from J; bases not matched to a gene: 2. The germline V gene encodes CDR1 SGHRS and CDR2 YFSETQ. The CDR3 sequence: CASSRGLAEETQYF. CDR3 in DNA: TGCGCCAGCAGCCGGGGACTAGCGGAAGAGACCCAGTACTTC.

The chain employs TRBV16 and TRBJ2-2; D is unclear. V lost 3 bases, J lost 6 bases, and 5 bases lay in between. Germline CDR1 KGHSY, CDR2 FQNENV. The CDR3 has 12 amino acids. The CDR3 region has the DNA TGTGCCAGCAGCCACTATCCCGGGGAGCTGTTTTTT. This sequence encodes CASSHYPGELFF.

The CDR3 sequence is CASSESRRDRALIDYEQYF. CDR3 coding DNA: TGTGCCAGCAGTGAAAGTCGCCGGGACAGGGCCCTTATTGATTACGAGCAGTACTTC. The gene calls are TRBV6-1 and TRBJ2-7; 9 nucleotides match TRBD1. The germline gives CDR1 MNHNS, CDR2 SASEGT. The ends lost 2 bases at V and 4 bases at J; junction bases unmatched: 18. The CDR3 consists of 19 residues.

The chain links TRBV13 to TRBJ2-1; D ambiguous. The CDR3 length is 14 residues. CDR1 and CDR2 (germline): PRHDT, FYEKMQ (reference sequence). V lost 2 bases and J lost 7, with 12 bases in between. The CDR3 DNA sequence: TGTGCCAGCAGCTTAAGACAACAGTGGAATGAGCAGTTCTTC. Translating gives CASSLRQQWNEQFF.

CDR3 in amino acids: CASGKTGANVLTF. CDR3 coding DNA: TGTGCCAGCGGGAAGACTGGGGCCAACGTCCTGACTTTC. This chain joins TRBV7-9 and TRBJ2-6; D not resolved. CDR1 is SEHNR and CDR2 is FQNEAQ in the germline V gene (reference sequence). The CDR3 extends over 13 amino acids. V was pared by 8 bases and J by 2 bases, with 7 bases between.

The J gene is TRBJ1-2, the V gene TRBV10-2; no clear D gene. Germline CDR1 and CDR2: WSHSY and SAAADI. Trimming left V 1 base short and J 1 base short, with 13 bases between. The CDR3 covers 16 residues. CDR3 loop: CASSEYQSDFNYGYTF. The CDR3 DNA sequence: TGCGCCAGCAGTGAGTACCAGTCCGATTTTAACTATGGCTACACCTTC.

As to this clone: The sample contains more than one DNA sequence encoding this CDR3. V is TRBV28 and J is TRBJ2-7; tentatively, D is TRBD2 (6 bases). The CDR3 consists of 14 residues. Trimming stripped 4 bases from V and 4 bases from J, with 14 bases between. Germline V gene sequence: CDR1 MDHEN, CDR2 SYDVKM. In nucleotides, the CDR3 is TGTGCCAGCAGTTCGAGGGGACTGACTTACGAGCAGTACTTC. Protein: CASSSRGLTYEQYF.

The chain links TRBV28 to TRBJ1-5; D not certain. The CDR3 loop spans 11 amino acids. Germline assignment: CDR1 MDHEN and CDR2 SYDVKM. Trimming took off 6 bases at V and 11 bases at J, with 11 bases between the two ends. CDR3 nucleotides: TGTGCCAGCAGACCGGTACCGGCCCAGCATTTT. Amino acid sequence: CASRPVPAQHF.

As to this clone: An end of the junction differs from the germline gene, which may be a read error. The chain recombines TRBV23-1 with TRBJ2-7; D might be TRBD1 or TRBD2, each matching 5 bases. TRBV23-1 is treated as an ORF (open reading frame) with a function not yet certain. The CDR3 runs 12 residues. The CDR3 region is CASSQSGRDADF. The CDR3 nucleotides are TGCGCCAGCAGTCAATCGGGCAGGGACGCGGACTTC.

This chain uses TRBV10-1 with TRBJ2-3; TRBD2 agrees at 7 bases. V was clipped by 5 bases and J by 5 bases; unmatched bases: 7. The CDR3 runs 14 residues. Looked up from germline, CDR1 is WNHNN and CDR2 is SYGVQD (reference sequence). As DNA, the CDR3 is TGCGCCAGCAGTTGGGGGGGGAATGGAGATACGCAGTATTTT. Its protein is CASSWGGNGDTQYF.

This clone was seen more than once but under ten times. The rearrangement joins TRBV27 to TRBJ2-7, with 10 bases identical to TRBD2. The germline V gene has CDR1 MNHEY and CDR2 SMNVEV (reference sequence). V was clipped by 0 bases and J by 1 base; unmatched bases: 3. The CDR3 has 16 residues. The CDR3 reads CASSLSLAGASYEQYF. Here the CDR3 DNA reads TGTGCCAGCAGTTTATCGCTAGCGGGAGCTTCCTACGAGCAGTACTTC.

CDR3 DNA sequence: TGCAGCGTTGCTCAGGCTACCTACGAGCAGTACTTC. Translated: CSVAQATYEQYF. The V and J genes are TRBV29-1 and TRBJ2-7, with D unresolved. V gave up 4 bases and J gave up 2 bases, with 9 bases separating them. The CDR3 runs to 12 residues. Per germline, CDR1 SQVTM and CDR2 ANQGSEA.

The V and J genes are TRBV7-9 and TRBJ1-2; 7 bases match TRBD1. The length of the CDR3 is 16 residues. CDR1 is SEHNR, CDR2 FQNEAQ, per germline (reference sequence). J lost 1 base, V lost 5 bases, and 10 bases had no gene match. This chain's CDR3 is CASSRTGNEYNYGYTF. In DNA form, the CDR3 reads TGTGCCAGCAGCCGGACAGGAAACGAATATAACTATGGCTACACCTTC.

The chain combines TRBV7-8 with TRBJ2-1, with 8 bases lining up with TRBD2. The CDR3 covers 17 residues. Germline CDR1 is SGHVS and CDR2 is FQNEAQ. With V trimmed by 3 bases and J by 0 bases, 7 bases remained unmatched. CDR3 residues: CASSFRGSGSSYNEQFF. The CDR3 DNA follows: TGTGCCAGCAGCTTTCGCGGGAGCGGGAGCTCCTACAATGAGCAGTTCTTC.